Following are 24 T cell receptor beta chains from one sample sequenced in a study of blood T cell repertoires in COVID-19. This table comes from immunoSEQ multiplex PCR, and its TCRdb copy is limited to in-frame clones, with some not included. The sample records fewer than 200,000 clones, around 83% being singletons. The sequenced sample was peripheral blood. These receptors were collected from a woman in her 70s with COVID-19, enrolled during active disease.

The gene calls are TRBV5-1 and TRBJ1-2; D is perhaps TRBD1 (5 bases). The germline V and J ends were trimmed by 2 bases and 0 bases, with 11 bases remaining between them. The CDR3 loop spans 15 amino acids. Germline CDR1 and CDR2: SGHRS and YFSETQ. CDR3 in amino acids: CASSLSMTANYGYTF. The CDR3 DNA reads TGCGCCAGCAGCTTAAGTATGACAGCTAACTATGGCTACACCTTC.

The chain employs TRBV11-2 and TRBJ1-1, with D uncertain. V lost 0 bases and J 0 bases, leaving 11 bases between the germline ends. CDR3 size: 16 residues. CDR1 is SGHAT and CDR2 is FQNNGV in the germline V gene. Written as DNA, the CDR3 is TGTGCCAGCAGCTTAGAAGGAGGTAGGATGAACACTGAAGCTTTCTTT. Translation: CASSLEGGRMNTEAFF. Full variable domain (rest looked up from reference TRBV11-2 and TRBJ1-1): EAGVAQSPRYKIIEKRQSVAFWCNPISGHATLYWYQQILGQGPKLLIQFQNNGVVDDSQLPKDRFSAERLKGVDSTLKIQPAKLEDSAVYLCASSLEGGRMNTEAFFGQGTRLTVV.

Comments on this clone: In the same sample, other DNA sequences code for this CDR3. V is TRBV9 and J is TRBJ2-2, with TRBD1 matching 9 bases. The J segment lost 5 bases and the V segment lost 2 bases, leaving 4 bases of the junction unmatched. This CDR3 spans 15 amino acids. The germline V gene has CDR1 SGDLS and CDR2 YYNGEE. In DNA, the CDR3 is TGTGCCAGCAGCGTTCGGACAGGGGTGACCGGGGAGCTGTTTTTT. Translating gives CASSVRTGVTGELFF.

The J gene is TRBJ1-2, the V gene TRBV5-4; D gene unclear. Trimming shortened V by 1 base and J by 8 bases, and 21 bases separated the two germline ends. The germline V gene encodes CDR1 SGHNT and CDR2 YYREEE (reference sequence). CDR3 size: 16 residues. Here the CDR3 DNA reads TGTGCCAGCAGCTTGCCAATTTCACTGGCGGGCGGCGGCTACACCTTC. Its translation: CASSLPISLAGGGYTF.

The chain combines TRBV28 with TRBJ1-4; TRBD1 matches 8 bases. Trimming cost V 5 bases and J 7 bases; bases outside gene matches: 9. The CDR3 consists of 15 residues. Germline V CDR1 and CDR2: MDHEN, SYDVKM. DNA of the CDR3: TGTGCCAGCAGTACCATGACAGGGGACGTTGAAAAACTGTTTTTT. Translating it yields CASSTMTGDVEKLFF.

This chain uses TRBV28 with TRBJ2-7; 8 positions agree with TRBD1. After removal of 4 bases from V and 3 bases from J, the junction contained 8 bases not matched to a gene. This CDR3 is built from 15 residues. Germline V gene data show CDR1 as MDHEN and CDR2 as SYDVKM. CDR3 protein: CASSSPDRGGYEQYF. The DNA of the CDR3 is TGTGCCAGCAGTTCACCCGACAGGGGAGGCTACGAGCAGTACTTC.

DNA for the CDR3: TGTGCCACCAGCAGAGGCGTGGCGGGAGCGATAAGCTCCTACAATGAGCAGTTCTTC. Amino acid sequence: CATSRGVAGAISSYNEQFF. The V call is TRBV15, the J call TRBJ2-1, with 7 bases aligning to TRBD2. The CDR3 consists of 19 residues. Per germline, CDR1 LNHNV and CDR2 YYDKDF (reference sequence). V lost 1 base and J lost 0; bases outside the gene matches: 12.

J is TRBJ2-5 and V is TRBV2; 7 nucleotides line up with TRBD1. CDR1 and CDR2 from the germline V gene are SNHLY and FYNNEI. Trimming removed 6 bases from V and 9 bases from J; junction bases left unmatched: 10. The CDR3 runs 13 residues. The CDR3 loop reads CASRSTGKKAQYF. In DNA, the CDR3 is TGTGCCAGCAGATCGACAGGGAAAAAGGCCCAGTACTTC.

In this sample, this clone turned up once. The rearrangement uses TRBV24-1 and TRBJ1-2; D is undetermined. The CDR3 is 14 residues long. V was cut by 5 bases and J by 2 bases, with 11 bases left in between. Germline assignment: CDR1 KGHDR and CDR2 SFDVKD. CDR3 in DNA: TGTGCCACCAGTGGTGACACTTTAAACTATGGCTACACCTTC. Protein: CATSGDTLNYGYTF.

The chain carries TRBV27 and TRBJ2-7, with D perhaps matching TRBD2 (6 bases). CDR1 and CDR2 (germline): MNHEY, SMNVEV (reference sequence). This CDR3 region has 14 residues. Trimming took 3 bases from V and 1 from J, leaving 10 bases between them. The CDR3 region is CASSFSGPSYEQYF. The CDR3 DNA reads TGTGCCAGCAGTTTTAGCGGACCATCCTACGAGCAGTACTTC.

CDR3 nucleotides: TGTGCCAGCAGTGAACAGGGCCTTAGCAATCAGCCCCAGCATTTT. Translation: CASSEQGLSNQPQHF. The chain couples TRBV2 to TRBJ1-5, with D perhaps TRBD1 (5 bases). Germline lookup yields CDR1 SNHLY and CDR2 FYNNEI. The CDR3 has 15 residues. V shed 2 bases and J shed 0 bases, with 8 bases lying between them.

The chain couples TRBV7-2 to TRBJ1-1; no clear D gene. The CDR3 consists of 13 residues. Trimming removed 5 bases at V and 1 base at J, with 8 bases between. Germline assignment: CDR1 SGHTA and CDR2 FQGNSA. CDR3 amino acids: CASSPPTNTEAFF. CDR3 coding DNA: TGTGCCAGCAGCCCTCCTACGAACACTGAAGCTTTCTTT.

The V gene is TRBV7-2, the J gene TRBJ2-1; 9 nucleotides match TRBD2. This CDR3 contains 15 residues. V was pared by 6 bases and J by 2 bases, with 5 bases of the junction left unmatched. The germline V gene has CDR1 SGHTA and CDR2 FQGNSA. Here the CDR3 DNA reads TGTGCCAGCAGGTGGACTAGCGCCCCCTACAATGAGCAGTTCTTC. Its protein product is CASRWTSAPYNEQFF.

V is TRBV7-9 and J is TRBJ1-1, with D unresolved. Germline V gives CDR1 SEHNR, CDR2 FQNEAQ (reference sequence). The CDR3 extends over 13 amino acids. V gave up 1 base and J gave up 0 bases, with 3 bases separating them. The CDR3 is CASSLGMNTEAFF. The CDR3 nucleotides are TGTGCCAGCAGCTTAGGTATGAACACTGAAGCTTTCTTT.

The chain uses TRBV19 and TRBJ2-3, with 10 bases matching TRBD2. V gave up 3 bases and J gave up 2 bases; unmatched junction bases: 11. Germline CDR1 LNHDA, CDR2 SQIVND (reference sequence). CDR3 length: 18 amino acids. The CDR3 bases are TGTGCCAGTAGTATTAGACTAGCGGGTTATCGGTACACAGATACGCAGTATTTT. Its translation is CASSIRLAGYRYTDTQYF. The complete variable domain, with remaining parts taken from reference TRBV19 and TRBJ2-3, reads DGGITQSPKYLFRKEGQNVTLSCEQNLNHDAMYWYRQDPGQGLRLIYYSQIVNDFQKGDIAEGYSVSREKKESFPLTVTSAQKNPTAFYLCASSIRLAGYRYTDTQYFGPGTRLTVL.

The gene calls are TRBV28 and TRBJ1-5; weak D call: TRBD1 (5 bases). Germline lookup yields CDR1 MDHEN and CDR2 SYDVKM. V was clipped by 5 bases and J by 11 bases, with 13 bases between them. The CDR3 runs 12 residues. Here the CDR3 DNA reads TGTGCCAGCAGTCTCAGCAAGGGGTCCCAGCATTTT. Protein sequence: CASSLSKGSQHF. The whole variable domain, remainder taken from reference TRBV28 and TRBJ1-5, is DVKVTQSSRYLVKRTGEKVFLECVQDMDHENMFWYRQDPGLGLRLIYFSYDVKMKEKGDIPEGYSVSREKKERFSLILESASTNQTSMYLCASSLSKGSQHFGDGTRLSIL.

This clone was counted a few times. The chain has TRBV18 and TRBJ2-3; D gene unclear. Germline CDR1 reads KGHSH; CDR2 reads LQKENI. The CDR3 length is 11 residues. The V end lost 5 bases, the J end lost 5 bases, and 5 bases lay between the germline ends. This chain's CDR3 is CASSRGDTQYF. The DNA of the CDR3 is TGTGCCAGCTCAAGAGGAGATACGCAGTATTTT.

V usage is TRBV7-8 and J usage is TRBJ2-6; 7 bases are shared with TRBD2. Germline-derived CDR1 and CDR2 are SGHVS and FQNEAQ. J lost 0 bases, V lost 1 base, and 12 bases had no gene match. The CDR3 sequence is 20 residues long. The CDR3, as DNA: TGTGCCAGCAGCTTAGTGTGGTTAGCGGGCGTGACCTCTGGGGCCAACGTCCTGACTTTC. Residues: CASSLVWLAGVTSGANVLTF.

This clone showed up just once. This chain connects TRBV7-2 to TRBJ2-5; D perhaps matches TRBD1 (6 bases). The germline gives CDR1 SGHTA, CDR2 FQGNSA. V lost 1 base to trimming and J lost 2 bases, with 14 bases between them. This CDR3 region has 16 residues. DNA of the CDR3: TGTGCCAGCAGCTTAGGATCAGGCAGGGGACAAGAGACCCAGTACTTC. This translates into CASSLGSGRGQETQYF.

Comments on this clone: Other DNA sequences in this sample translate to the same CDR3. The CDR3 nucleotides are TGTGCCAGCAGCTTGGGGGGCGGGGGGGGCAATCAGCCCCAGCATTTT. It is translated as CASSLGGGGGNQPQHF. The chain couples TRBV5-4 to TRBJ1-5; tentative D call: TRBD1 (5 bases). The ends were cut back, 0 bases at V and 2 bases at J, with 12 bases in the middle. The CDR3 consists of 16 residues. The germline V gene has CDR1 SGHNT and CDR2 YYREEE (reference sequence).

The chain uses TRBV28 and TRBJ1-2; D is perhaps TRBD1 (5 bases). V lost 6 bases and J lost 4, with 12 bases in between. Germline CDR1 is MDHEN and CDR2 is SYDVKM. The CDR3 is 13 residues long. CDR3: CASSLGGIYGYTF. The CDR3, as DNA: TGTGCCAGCAGCCTCGGGGGGATCTATGGCTACACCTTC.

This clone was counted between two and nine times. The gene calls are TRBV6-5 and TRBJ1-3; 8 bases line up with TRBD1. Germline assignment: CDR1 MNHEY and CDR2 SVGAGI. Trimming at V came to 5 bases and at J to 1 base, leaving 4 bases not matched to a gene. The CDR3 is made up of 15 amino acids. Here the CDR3 reads CASSRTGSSGNTIYF. The CDR3 DNA reads TGTGCCAGCAGTCGGACAGGGTCATCTGGAAACACCATATATTTT.

The chain carries TRBV5-1 and TRBJ2-5; TRBD1 matches at 7 bases. CDR1 and CDR2 from the germline V gene are SGHRS and YFSETQ. The junction had 11 bases not matched to a gene; V was cut back by 5 bases and J by 1 base. This CDR3 is 16 amino acids long. Here the CDR3 DNA reads TGCGCCAGCAGTGACGGACCCACAGGGGTCCAAGAGACCCAGTACTTC. The encoded protein is CASSDGPTGVQETQYF. Variable domain in full (rest from reference TRBV5-1 and TRBJ2-5): KAGVTQTPRYLIKTRGQQVTLSCSPISGHRSVSWYQQTPGQGLQFLFEYFSETQRNKGNFPGRFSGRQFSNSRSEMNVSTLELGDSALYLCASSDGPTGVQETQYFGPGTRLLVL.

The rearrangement links TRBV3-1 (or the pseudogene TRBV3-2) to TRBJ2-2; TRBD2 agrees at 14 bases. The CDR3 sequence is 18 residues long. V shed 1 base, J shed 5 bases, and the junction held 6 bases outside the gene matches. Germline CDR1 reads LGHDT; CDR2 reads YNNKEL (reference sequence). Here the CDR3 reads CASSQGPTSGRGTGELFF. The CDR3 DNA follows: TGTGCCAGCAGCCAAGGGCCGACTAGCGGGAGGGGAACCGGGGAGCTGTTTTTT.